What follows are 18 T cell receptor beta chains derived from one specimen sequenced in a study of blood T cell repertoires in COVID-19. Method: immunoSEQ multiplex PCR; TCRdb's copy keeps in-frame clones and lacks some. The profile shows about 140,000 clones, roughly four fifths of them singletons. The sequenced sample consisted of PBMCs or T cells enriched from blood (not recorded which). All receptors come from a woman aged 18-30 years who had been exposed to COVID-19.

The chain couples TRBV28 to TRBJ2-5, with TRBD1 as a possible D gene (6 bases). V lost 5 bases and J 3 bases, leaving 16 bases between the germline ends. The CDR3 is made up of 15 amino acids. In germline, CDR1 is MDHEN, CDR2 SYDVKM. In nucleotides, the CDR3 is TGTGCCAGCAGTCCGCGTCTCAGGACAGAAGAGACCCAGTACTTC. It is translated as CASSPRLRTEETQYF.

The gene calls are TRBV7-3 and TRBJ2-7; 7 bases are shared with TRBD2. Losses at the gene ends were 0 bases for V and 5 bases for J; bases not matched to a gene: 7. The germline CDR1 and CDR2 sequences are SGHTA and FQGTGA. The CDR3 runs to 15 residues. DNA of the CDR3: TGTGCCAGCAGCTTAACCGGGAGGATCGGCGACGAGCAGTACTTC. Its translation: CASSLTGRIGDEQYF.

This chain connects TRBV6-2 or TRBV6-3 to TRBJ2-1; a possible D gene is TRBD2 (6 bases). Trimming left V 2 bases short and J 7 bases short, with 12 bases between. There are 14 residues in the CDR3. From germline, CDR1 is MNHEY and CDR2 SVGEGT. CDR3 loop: CASSYALTRNEQFF. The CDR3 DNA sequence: TGTGCCAGCAGTTACGCTTTGACTAGAAATGAGCAGTTCTTC.

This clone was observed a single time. Here the CDR3 reads CASSSLTGSNQPQHF. Here the CDR3 DNA reads TGTGCCAGCAGCTCTCTCACAGGAAGCAATCAGCCCCAGCATTTT. This chain uses TRBV11-2 with TRBJ1-5, with a possible D match to TRBD1 (5 bases). V was shortened by 4 bases and J by 1 base, with 11 bases between the two germline ends. CDR1 is SGHAT, CDR2 FQNNGV, per germline. CDR3 length: 15 amino acids. The entire variable domain, with the rest obtained from reference TRBV11-2 and TRBJ1-5, is as follows: EAGVAQSPRYKIIEKRQSVAFWCNPISGHATLYWYQQILGQGPKLLIQFQNNGVVDDSQLPKDRFSAERLKGVDSTLKIQPAKLEDSAVYLCASSSLTGSNQPQHFGDGTRLSIL.

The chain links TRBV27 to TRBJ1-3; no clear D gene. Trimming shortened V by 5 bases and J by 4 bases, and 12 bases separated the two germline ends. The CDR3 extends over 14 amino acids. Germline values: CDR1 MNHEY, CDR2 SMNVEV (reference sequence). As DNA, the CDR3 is TGTGCCAGCAGTATAACTCAAGTCGGAAACACCATATATTTT. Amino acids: CASSITQVGNTIYF.

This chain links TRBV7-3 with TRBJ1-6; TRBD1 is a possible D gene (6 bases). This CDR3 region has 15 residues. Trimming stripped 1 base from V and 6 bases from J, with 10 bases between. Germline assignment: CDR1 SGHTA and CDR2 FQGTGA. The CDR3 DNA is TGTGCCAGCAGCTTAAGTGCGGGGGCTAATTCACCCCTCCACTTT. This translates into CASSLSAGANSPLHF. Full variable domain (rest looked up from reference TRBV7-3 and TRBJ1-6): GAGVSQTPSNKVTEKGKYVELRCDPISGHTALYWYRQSLGQGPEFLIYFQGTGAADDSGLPNDRFFAVRPEGSVSTLKIQRTERGDSAVYLCASSLSAGANSPLHFGNGTRLTVT.

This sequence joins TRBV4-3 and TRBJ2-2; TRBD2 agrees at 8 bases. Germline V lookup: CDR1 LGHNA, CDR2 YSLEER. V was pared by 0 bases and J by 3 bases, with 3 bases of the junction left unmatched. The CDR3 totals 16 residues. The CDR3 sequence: CASSQDAGRDTGELFF. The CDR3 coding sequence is TGCGCCAGCAGCCAAGACGCCGGGAGGGACACCGGGGAGCTGTTTTTT.

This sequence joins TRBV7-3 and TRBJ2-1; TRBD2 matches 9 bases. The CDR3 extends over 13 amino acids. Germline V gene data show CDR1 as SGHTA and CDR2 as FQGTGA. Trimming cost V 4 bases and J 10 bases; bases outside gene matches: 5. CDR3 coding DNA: TGTGCCAGCAGCTCCTCGACTAGCGGAGAGCAGTTCTTC. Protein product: CASSSSTSGEQFF.

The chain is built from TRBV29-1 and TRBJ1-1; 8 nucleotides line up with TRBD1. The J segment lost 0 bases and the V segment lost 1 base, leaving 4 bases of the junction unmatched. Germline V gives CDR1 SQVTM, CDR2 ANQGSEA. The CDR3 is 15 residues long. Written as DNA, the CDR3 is TGCAGCGTTGAAGGGACAGGGTTCATGAACACTGAAGCTTTCTTT. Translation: CSVEGTGFMNTEAFF.

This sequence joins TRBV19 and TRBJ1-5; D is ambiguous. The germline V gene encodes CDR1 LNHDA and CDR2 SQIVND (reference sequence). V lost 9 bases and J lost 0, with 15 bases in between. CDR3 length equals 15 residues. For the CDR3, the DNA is TGTGCCAGCAGGTGGTCCGTCGATAGCAATCAGCCCCAGCATTTT. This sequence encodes CASRWSVDSNQPQHF.

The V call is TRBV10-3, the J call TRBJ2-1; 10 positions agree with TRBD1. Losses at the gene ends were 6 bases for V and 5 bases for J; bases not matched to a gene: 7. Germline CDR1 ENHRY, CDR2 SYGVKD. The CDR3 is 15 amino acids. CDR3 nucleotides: TGTGCCATCAGACCGACAGGGGGCATCCACAATGAGCAGTTCTTC. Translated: CAIRPTGGIHNEQFF.

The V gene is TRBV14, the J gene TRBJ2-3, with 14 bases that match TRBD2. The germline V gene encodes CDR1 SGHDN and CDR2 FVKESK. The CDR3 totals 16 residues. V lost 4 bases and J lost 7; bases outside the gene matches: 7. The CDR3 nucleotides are TGTGCCAGCAGCCCACGACTAGCGGGAGGGCCAAATACGCAGTATTTT. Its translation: CASSPRLAGGPNTQYF.

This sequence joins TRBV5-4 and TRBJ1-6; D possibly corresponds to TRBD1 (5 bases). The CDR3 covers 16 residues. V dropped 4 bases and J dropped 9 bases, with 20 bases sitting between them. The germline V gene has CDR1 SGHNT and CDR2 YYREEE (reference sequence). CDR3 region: CASSGGTVKYGSPLHF. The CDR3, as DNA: TGTGCCAGCAGCGGCGGGACGGTTAAATATGGTTCACCCCTCCACTTT.

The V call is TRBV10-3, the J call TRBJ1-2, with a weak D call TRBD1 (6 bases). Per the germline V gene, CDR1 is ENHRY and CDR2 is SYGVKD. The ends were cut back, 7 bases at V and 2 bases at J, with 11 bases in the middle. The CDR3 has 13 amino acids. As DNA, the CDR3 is TGTGCCATCACCTTGGACAGCAACTATGGCTACACCTTC. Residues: CAITLDSNYGYTF.

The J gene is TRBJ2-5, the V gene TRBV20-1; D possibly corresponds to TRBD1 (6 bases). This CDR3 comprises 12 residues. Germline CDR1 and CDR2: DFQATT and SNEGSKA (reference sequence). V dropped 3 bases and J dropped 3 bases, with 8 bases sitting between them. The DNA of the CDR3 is TGCAGTGCTAGTCGGGACAAAGAGACCCAGTACTTC. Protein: CSASRDKETQYF.

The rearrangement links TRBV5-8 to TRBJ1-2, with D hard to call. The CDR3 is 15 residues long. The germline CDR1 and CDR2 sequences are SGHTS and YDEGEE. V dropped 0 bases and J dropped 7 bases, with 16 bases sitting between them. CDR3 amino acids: CASSLGRAVPTGYTF. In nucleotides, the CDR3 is TGTGCCAGCAGCTTGGGTCGTGCGGTACCTACTGGCTACACCTTC. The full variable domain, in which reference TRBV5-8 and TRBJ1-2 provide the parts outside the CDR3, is EAGVTQSPTHLIKTRGQQATLRCSPISGHTSVYWYQQALGLGLQFLLWYDEGEERNRGNFPPRFSGRQFPNYSSELNVNALELEDSALYLCASSLGRAVPTGYTFGSGTRLTVV.

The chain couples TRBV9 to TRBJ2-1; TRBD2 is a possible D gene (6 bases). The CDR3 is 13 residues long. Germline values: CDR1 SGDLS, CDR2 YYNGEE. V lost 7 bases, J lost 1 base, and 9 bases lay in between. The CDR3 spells CASCRESYNEQFF. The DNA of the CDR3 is TGTGCCAGCTGTCGGGAGTCCTACAATGAGCAGTTCTTC.

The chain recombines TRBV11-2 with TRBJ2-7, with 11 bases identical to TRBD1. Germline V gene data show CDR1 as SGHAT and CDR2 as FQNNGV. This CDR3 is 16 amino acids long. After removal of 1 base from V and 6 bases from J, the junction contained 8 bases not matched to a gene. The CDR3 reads CASSLGAWGQGVEQYF. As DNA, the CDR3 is TGTGCCAGCAGCTTAGGGGCTTGGGGACAGGGGGTCGAGCAGTACTTC.